This TCR beta chain was captured by sequencing in a study of shared clonotypes between healthy human individuals. Germline CDR1 and CDR2: SGHVS and FQNEAQ. The CDR3 loop spans 17 amino acids. V lost 7 bases, J lost 3 bases, and 14 bases stayed unmatched. Using immunoSEQ multiplex PCR, the repertoire was profiled, and TCRdb retains in-frame clones only, with some absent. The data show 2 million to 2.5 million clones, with 93% seen just once and about 0.38% held by the top ten. This clone was counted a single time. This receptor was identified in a man aged 18-30 years in good health. Some clones in this sample may be carry-over from other donors' samples. The V call is TRBV7-8, the J call TRBJ2-2; 7 bases map to TRBD1. Sequenced sample: naive CD4+ T cells from PBMCs. The subset is: CD45RA+ positively selected. CDR3 amino acids: CASNRSVSGQYTGELFF. The CDR3 nucleotides read TGTGCCAGCAACCGGAGTGTATCGGGACAGTACACCGGGGAGCTGTTTTTT.